This T cell receptor (beta chain) derives from a study of OX40 agonist ivuxolimab in advanced cancers. Study in general: A male proportion of 70% to 90% was recorded, with mean age approximately 57 years and range roughly 20 to 85. Allowance was made for prior anti-PD-1, anti-PD-L1 or anti-CTLA-4 therapy, and about 37% had some. Partial responses were achieved by three patients, of whom one had hepatocellular carcinoma and two had cutaneous melanoma. Study outcomes and limitations: Antigen targets of the expanded peripheral T cells went undetermined.

Assay: immunoSEQ multiplex PCR; the TCRdb copy retains only in-frame clones and omits some. The table lists tens of thousands of clones, around 87% of them singletons. This CDR3 region has 19 residues. With 1 base removed from V and 3 bases from J, the gap between germline ends came to 25 bases. The germline CDR1 and CDR2 sequences are SGHAT and FQNNGV. Note on this clone: Antigen specificity is unknown.

V is TRBV11-2 and J is TRBJ2-7; no firm D call. Sequencing was performed on CD4+ or CD8+ T cells sorted from blood, taken in a trial of the OX40 agonist ivuxolimab. The receptor was derived from an adult with an advanced solid tumor such as melanoma, head and neck, liver or kidney cancer. The CDR3 region is CASSLVYLGGGSPIYEQYF. CDR3 in DNA: TGTGCCAGCAGCTTAGTATATCTGGGCGGCGGTTCGCCAATCTACGAGCAGTACTTC. Using reference TRBV11-2 and TRBJ2-7 for the parts outside the CDR3, the full variable domain is EAGVAQSPRYKIIEKRQSVAFWCNPISGHATLYWYQQILGQGPKLLIQFQNNGVVDDSQLPKDRFSAERLKGVDSTLKIQPAKLEDSAVYLCASSLVYLGGGSPIYEQYFGPGTRLTVT.